This T cell receptor (beta chain) was identified in a study of early T cells in non-severe SARS-CoV-2 infection. Study-level background: Sequenced material consisted of bulk RNA (from unsorted whole blood), and chains were unpaired.

General study findings and limits: CD4 and private specificities were missed by VDJdb matching, which favored anti-spike CD8 responses.

The protocol attached unique molecular identifiers to individual cDNA molecules. TCRdb used MiXCR to reprocess the 5' RACE reads, holding one entry per CDR3 protein. Here the sample spans nearly 30,000 distinct CDR3 sequences, approximately 5.2% being singletons. V lost 2 bases and J lost 2, with 7 bases in between. The CDR3 is made up of 13 amino acids. This clonotype was picked up many times. Its antigen is currently unknown. The TCR comes from an adult who was a healthcare worker with PCR-confirmed SARS-CoV-2 infection or an uninfected control (not recorded which). This chain connects TRBV12-3 or TRBV12-4 to TRBJ2-7, with D possibly matching TRBD2 (5 bases). The specimen sequenced was whole blood. Here the CDR3 reads CASSLKGAYEQYF. The CDR3, as DNA: TGTGCCAGCAGTTTAAAGGGAGCCTACGAGCAGTACTTC.